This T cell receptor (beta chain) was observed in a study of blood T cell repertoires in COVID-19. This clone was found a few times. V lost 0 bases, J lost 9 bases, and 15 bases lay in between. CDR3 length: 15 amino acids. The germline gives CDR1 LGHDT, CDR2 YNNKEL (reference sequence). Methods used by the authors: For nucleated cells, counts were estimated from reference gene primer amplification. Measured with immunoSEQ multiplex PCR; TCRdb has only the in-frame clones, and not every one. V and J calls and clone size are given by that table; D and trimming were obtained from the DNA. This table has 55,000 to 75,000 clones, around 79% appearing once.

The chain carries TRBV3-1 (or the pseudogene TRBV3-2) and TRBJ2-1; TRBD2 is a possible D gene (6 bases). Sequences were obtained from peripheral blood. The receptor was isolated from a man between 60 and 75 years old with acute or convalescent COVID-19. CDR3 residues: CASSQEWTGAGEQFF. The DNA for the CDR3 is TGTGCCAGCAGCCAAGAGTGGACGGGAGCGGGTGAGCAGTTCTTC.